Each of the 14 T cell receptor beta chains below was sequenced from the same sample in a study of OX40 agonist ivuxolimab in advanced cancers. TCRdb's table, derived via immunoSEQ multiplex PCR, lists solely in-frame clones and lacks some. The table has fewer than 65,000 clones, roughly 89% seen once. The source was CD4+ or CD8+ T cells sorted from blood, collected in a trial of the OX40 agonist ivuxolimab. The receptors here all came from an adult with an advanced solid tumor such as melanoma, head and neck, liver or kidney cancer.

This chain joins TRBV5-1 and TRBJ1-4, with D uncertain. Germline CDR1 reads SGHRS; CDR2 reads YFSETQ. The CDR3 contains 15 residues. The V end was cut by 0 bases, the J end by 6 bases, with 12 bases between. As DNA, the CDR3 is TGCGCCAGCAGCTTGGCGTTTGGGGAGTATGAAAAACTGTTTTTT. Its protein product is CASSLAFGEYEKLFF.

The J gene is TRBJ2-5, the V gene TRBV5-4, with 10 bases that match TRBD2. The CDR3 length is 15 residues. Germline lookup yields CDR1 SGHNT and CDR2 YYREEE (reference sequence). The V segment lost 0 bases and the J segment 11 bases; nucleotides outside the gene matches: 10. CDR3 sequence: CASSLGSGRAGEQYF. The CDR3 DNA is TGTGCCAGCAGCTTGGGCAGCGGGAGGGCCGGGGAGCAGTACTTC.

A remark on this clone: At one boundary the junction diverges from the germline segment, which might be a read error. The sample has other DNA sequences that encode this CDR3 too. CDR3: CAWSGVGATNEKLFF. CDR3 in DNA: TGTGCCTGGAGTGGGGTGGGCGCAACTAATGAAAAACTGTTTTTC. This sequence joins TRBV30 and TRBJ1-4; D uncertain. The CDR3 totals 15 residues. Germline loops: CDR1 GTSNPN, CDR2 SVGIG (reference sequence).

The CDR3 region has the DNA TGTGCCAGCAGTGCGGGACAGAATAATTCACCCCTCCACTTT. This gives the protein CASSAGQNNSPLHF. The gene calls are TRBV6-1 and TRBJ1-6, with 7 nucleotides matching TRBD1. The germline CDR1 and CDR2 sequences are MNHNS and SASEGT. The CDR3 loop spans 14 amino acids. J gave up 5 bases and V 4 bases, and 2 bases lay outside the gene matches.

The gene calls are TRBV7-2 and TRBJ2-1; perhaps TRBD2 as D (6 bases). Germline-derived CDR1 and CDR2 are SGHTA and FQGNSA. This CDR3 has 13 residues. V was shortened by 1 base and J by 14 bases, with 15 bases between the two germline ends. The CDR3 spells CASSLDREWGKFF. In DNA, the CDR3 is TGTGCCAGCAGCTTAGACCGGGAGTGGGGCAAGTTCTTC.

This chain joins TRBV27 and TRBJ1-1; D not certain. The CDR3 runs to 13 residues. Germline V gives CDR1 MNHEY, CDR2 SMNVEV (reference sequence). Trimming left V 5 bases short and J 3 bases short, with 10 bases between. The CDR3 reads CASSRERDTEAFF. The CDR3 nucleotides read TGTGCCAGCAGTAGGGAGAGGGACACTGAAGCTTTCTTT.

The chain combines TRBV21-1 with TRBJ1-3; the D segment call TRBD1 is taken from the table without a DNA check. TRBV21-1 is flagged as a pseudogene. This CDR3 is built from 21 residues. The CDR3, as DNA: TGTGCCAGCAGCAAAGGTCCTAGGAGGGGACAGGGGGCTAACTCTGGAAACACCATATATTTT. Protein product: CASSKGPRRGQGANSGNTIYF.

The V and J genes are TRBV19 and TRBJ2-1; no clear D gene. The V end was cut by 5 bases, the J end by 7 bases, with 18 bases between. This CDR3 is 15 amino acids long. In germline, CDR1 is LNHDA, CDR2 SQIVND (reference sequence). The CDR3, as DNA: TGTGCCAGTAGTCCCAGCCGGAACTTGGGGAATGAGCAGTTCTTC. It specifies CASSPSRNLGNEQFF.

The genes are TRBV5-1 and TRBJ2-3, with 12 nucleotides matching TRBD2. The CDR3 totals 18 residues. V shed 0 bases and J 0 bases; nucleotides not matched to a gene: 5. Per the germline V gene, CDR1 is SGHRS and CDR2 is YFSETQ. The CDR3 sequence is CASSLGDLAGGSTDTQYF. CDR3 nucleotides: TGCGCCAGCAGCTTGGGGGATCTAGCGGGAGGGAGCACAGATACGCAGTATTTT.

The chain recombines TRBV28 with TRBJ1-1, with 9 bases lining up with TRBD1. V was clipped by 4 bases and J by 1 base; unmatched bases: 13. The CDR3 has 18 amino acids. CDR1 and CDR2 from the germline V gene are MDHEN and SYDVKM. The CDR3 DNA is TGTGCCAGCAGTTCCCATATTGGGAAGACAGGGGGGAACACTGAAGCTTTCTTT. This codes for CASSSHIGKTGGNTEAFF.

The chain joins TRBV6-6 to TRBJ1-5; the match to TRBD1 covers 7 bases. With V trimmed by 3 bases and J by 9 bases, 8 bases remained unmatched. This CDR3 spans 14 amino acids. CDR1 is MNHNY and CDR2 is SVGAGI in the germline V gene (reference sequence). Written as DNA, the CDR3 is TGTGCCAGCAGTTATGGACAGGACTTGGGGCCCCAGCATTTT. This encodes CASSYGQDLGPQHF.

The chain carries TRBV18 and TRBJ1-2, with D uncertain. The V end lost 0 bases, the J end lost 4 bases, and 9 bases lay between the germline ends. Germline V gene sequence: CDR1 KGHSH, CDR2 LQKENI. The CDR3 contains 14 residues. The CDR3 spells CASSPPEDTYGYTF. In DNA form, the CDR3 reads TGTGCCAGCTCACCACCCGAGGATACCTATGGCTACACCTTC.

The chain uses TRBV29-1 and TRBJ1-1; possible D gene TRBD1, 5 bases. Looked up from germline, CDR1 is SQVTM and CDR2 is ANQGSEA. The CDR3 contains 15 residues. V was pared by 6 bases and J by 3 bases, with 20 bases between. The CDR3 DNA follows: TGCAGCGTCCTCCTAACTTCTGGGGGGGACACTGAAGCTTTCTTT. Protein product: CSVLLTSGGDTEAFF.

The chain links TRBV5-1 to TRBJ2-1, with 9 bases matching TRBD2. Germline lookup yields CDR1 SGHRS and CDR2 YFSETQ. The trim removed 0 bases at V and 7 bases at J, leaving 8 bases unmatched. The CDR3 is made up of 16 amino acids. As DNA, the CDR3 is TGCGCCAGCAGCTTGGGACTAGCGGACCGTGGGAATGAGCAGTTCTTC. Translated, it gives CASSLGLADRGNEQFF.